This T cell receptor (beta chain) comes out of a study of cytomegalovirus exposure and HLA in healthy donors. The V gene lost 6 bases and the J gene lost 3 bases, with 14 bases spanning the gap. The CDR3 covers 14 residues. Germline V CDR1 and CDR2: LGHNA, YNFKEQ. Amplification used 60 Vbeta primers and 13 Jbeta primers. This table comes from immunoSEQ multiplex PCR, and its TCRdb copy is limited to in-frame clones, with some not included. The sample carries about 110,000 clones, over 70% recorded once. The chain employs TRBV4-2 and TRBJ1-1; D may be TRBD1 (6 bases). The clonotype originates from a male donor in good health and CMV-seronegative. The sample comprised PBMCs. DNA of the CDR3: TGTGCCAGCAGACAACAGGGTTTGTACACTGAAGCTTTCTTT. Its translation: CASRQQGLYTEAFF.